This record looks at one T cell receptor (beta chain) sequence and its context. This likely stems from a read error, as it lies one base from a far larger clone. The data belong to a study of regulatory T cells in long-lasting Graves disease. Building of the TCR beta libraries involved iRepertoire HTBI primers and Arm-PCR of CDR3 regions. In the authors' workflow: Across the samples, identification revealed some 59 TRBV and 12 to 15 TRBJ segments. TCRdb reprocessed the multiplex PCR reads with MiXCR, giving one entry per CDR3 protein. These V and J calls originate from TCRdb's pipeline instead of the authors' own analysis. The table has about 420,000 distinct CDR3 sequences, around 17% seen once. The CDR3 has 14 residues. Germline trimming cut 4 bases from V and 10 bases from J; bases unmatched to any gene: 7. CDR1 and CDR2 (germline): SGDLS, YYNGEE. Noted time point: newly diagnosed GD, antithyroid drugs for less than 3 months. The TCR library was prepared using RNA isolated from PBMCs.

These same data were also listed under a study on T cells in Graves' hyperthyroidism and ophthalmopathy. From that second work: The HTBI primer set drove a first-round RT-PCR of the TCR CDR3. In the blood, most expanded thyroid clonotypes above 0.001 appeared as well.

The material was peripheral blood mononuclear cells (PBMCs), obtained at new diagnosis, from a patient treated with antithyroid drugs. The receptor's source is a young woman with Graves disease. The rearrangement uses TRBV9 and TRBJ2-1, with TRBD2 identical over 11 bases. CDR3 amino acids: CASSLGTSGYEQFF. In DNA, the CDR3 is TGTGCCAGCAGCCTAGGGACTAGCGGTTACGAGCAGTTCTTC.